Listed here are 6 T cell receptor beta chains from one sample, sequenced in a study of somatic mutations in cytotoxic T cells in rheumatoid arthritis. Sequencing was performed with immunoSEQ multiplex PCR; in TCRdb, only in-frame clones are kept and a portion is missing. The sample holds thousands of clones, roughly four fifths seen once. Sequenced: CD8+ T cells sorted from blood. The receptors derive from a woman in her fifties or sixties in good health.

The table lists this clone with a few counts. This sequence joins TRBV4-1 and TRBJ2-7, with 10 bases identical to TRBD1. With 1 base clipped from V and 3 bases from J, the junction kept 3 bases outside the gene matches. From germline, CDR1 is MGHRA and CDR2 YSYEKL. CDR3 size: 15 residues. For the CDR3, the DNA is TGCGCCAGCAGCCAAGTTGGGACAGGGGTCTACGAGCAGTACTTC. Translating gives CASSQVGTGVYEQYF.

V and J are TRBV7-9 and TRBJ1-1; D is uncertain. Germline assignment: CDR1 SEHNR and CDR2 FQNEAQ (reference sequence). V lost 5 bases and J 1 base, leaving 14 bases between the germline ends. CDR3 length: 15 residues. The CDR3 sequence is CASSPSRAGNTEAFF. The DNA of the CDR3 is TGTGCCAGCAGCCCGTCGAGGGCAGGGAACACTGAAGCTTTCTTT.

This chain connects TRBV29-1 to TRBJ2-5; 9 bases match TRBD1. This CDR3 spans 13 amino acids. CDR1 SQVTM and CDR2 ANQGSEA come from the germline V gene. J was trimmed by 11 bases and V by 7 bases; bases with no gene match: 14. The CDR3 DNA reads as TGCAGCGCCTGGACAGGGGTCTCCCTGGAGCAGTACTTC. Translated, it gives CSAWTGVSLEQYF.

The chain has TRBV5-6 and TRBJ1-2; D may be TRBD1 (6 bases). V lost 4 bases and J 8 bases, leaving 12 bases between the germline ends. CDR3 size: 12 residues. CDR1 and CDR2 from the germline V gene are SGHDT and YYEEEE. The CDR3 DNA reads as TGTGCCAGCAGCCCCGGACAGTACGGCTACACCTTC. It is translated as CASSPGQYGYTF.

The CDR3 sequence: CASSLAGTGYQPQHF. CDR3 in DNA: TGTGCCAGCAGTTTAGCCGGGACAGGTTATCAGCCCCAGCATTTT. The chain is built from TRBV27 and TRBJ1-5; TRBD1 matches at 8 bases. This CDR3 comprises 15 residues. Trimming cost V 2 bases and J 5 bases; bases outside gene matches: 5. CDR1 is MNHEY, CDR2 SMNVEV, per germline (reference sequence).

The chain couples TRBV29-1 to TRBJ2-7, with 9 bases fitting TRBD1. The J segment lost 7 bases and the V segment lost 7 bases, leaving 11 bases of the junction unmatched. Germline assignment: CDR1 SQVTM and CDR2 ANQGSEA. This CDR3 has 13 amino acids. The CDR3: CSAWTGVSLEQYF. In nucleotides, the CDR3 is TGCAGCGCCTGGACAGGGGTCTCCCTGGAGCAGTACTTC.